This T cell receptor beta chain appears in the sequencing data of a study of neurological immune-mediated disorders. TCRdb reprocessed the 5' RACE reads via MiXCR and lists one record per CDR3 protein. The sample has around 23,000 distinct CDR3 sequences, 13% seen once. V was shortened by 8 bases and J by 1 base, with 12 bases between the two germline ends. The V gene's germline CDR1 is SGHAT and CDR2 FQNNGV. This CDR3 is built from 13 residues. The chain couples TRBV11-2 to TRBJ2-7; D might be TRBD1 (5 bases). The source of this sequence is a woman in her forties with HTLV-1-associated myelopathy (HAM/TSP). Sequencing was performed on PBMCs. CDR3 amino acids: CASLGRDSYEQYF. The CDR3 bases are TGTGCCAGCTTAGGCAGGGATTCCTACGAGCAGTACTTC.